Below are 8 T cell receptor beta chains sequenced from a single sample in a study of identical twins. TCRdb re-called the 5' RACE reads through MiXCR, storing one row per CDR3 protein. The table includes 1.5 million to 2 million distinct CDR3 sequences, roughly 35% detected once. What was sequenced was cord blood. Receptors were obtained from a newborn girl in good health.

This clonotype appeared a few times. This chain uses TRBV29-1 with TRBJ1-1; no definite D call. CDR3 length: 12 residues. V lost 5 bases, J lost 1 base, and 8 bases lay in between. Germline CDR1 reads SQVTM; CDR2 reads ANQGSEA. In DNA, the CDR3 is TGCAGCGTTAGATCCTCGAACACTGAAGCTTTCTTT. Translating gives CSVRSSNTEAFF. Using reference TRBV29-1 and TRBJ1-1 for the parts outside the CDR3, the full variable domain is SAVISQKPSRDICQRGTSLTIQCQVDSQVTMMFWYRQQPGQSLTLIATANQGSEATYESGFVIDKFPISRPNLTFSTLTVSNMSPEDSSIYLCSVRSSNTEAFFGQGTRLTVV.

Note on this clonotype: Its ends do not fully match the called genes, so a read error is possible. V usage is TRBV28 and J usage is TRBJ2-7, with TRBD2 as a possible D gene (5 bases). The CDR3 length is 14 residues. Per germline, CDR1 MDHEN and CDR2 SYDVKM. This CDR3 is CASSLSRGPYEQSF. In DNA, the CDR3 is TGTGCCAGCAGTCTCTCTCGGGGTCCCTACGAGCAGTCCTTC.

This clonotype was recorded a few times. This chain links TRBV4-1 with TRBJ2-1; no clear D. The ends were cut back, 4 bases at V and 6 bases at J, with 10 bases in the middle. CDR1 and CDR2 (germline): MGHRA, YSYEKL. This CDR3 is 13 amino acids long. Written as DNA, the CDR3 is TGCGCCAGCAGCCGCAACCAGCTCAATGAGCAGTTCTTC. Amino acids: CASSRNQLNEQFF.

V is TRBV3-1 and J is TRBJ2-1; TRBD1 is a possible D gene (6 bases). The V end was cut by 2 bases, the J end by 3 bases, with 11 bases between. The germline V gene encodes CDR1 LGHDT and CDR2 YNNKEL (reference sequence). The CDR3 covers 15 residues. CDR3 coding DNA: TGTGCCAGCAGCCAATCAGGGGTGGTCTACAATGAGCAGTTCTTC. Translation gives CASSQSGVVYNEQFF.

This clonotype was observed many times. The chain's CDR3 is CSVETASHYEQYF. As DNA, the CDR3 is TGCAGCGTTGAAACGGCCAGTCACTACGAGCAGTACTTC. The rearrangement joins TRBV29-1 to TRBJ2-7; D ambiguous. Per the germline V gene, CDR1 is SQVTM and CDR2 is ANQGSEA. The CDR3 loop spans 13 amino acids. Trimming took 2 bases from V and 3 from J, leaving 11 bases between them.

This clonotype was observed at least ten times. This sequence joins TRBV27 and TRBJ2-1; no firm D call. V was shortened by 5 bases and J by 7 bases, with 18 bases between the two germline ends. Germline CDR1 reads MNHEY; CDR2 reads SMNVEV (reference sequence). The length of the CDR3 is 15 residues. CDR3 sequence (DNA): TGTGCCAGCAGTCACCGGGCCCCCAGCGAGAATGAGCAGTTCTTC. It codes for CASSHRAPSENEQFF.

The chain employs TRBV6-6 and TRBJ2-2, with D maybe TRBD1 (5 bases). The CDR3 contains 11 residues. Germline CDR1 and CDR2: MNHNY and SVGAGI (reference sequence). The V end was cut by 8 bases, the J end by 5 bases, with 6 bases between. CDR3 loop: CASAGTGELFF. The CDR3 DNA is TGTGCCAGCGCAGGGACCGGGGAGCTGTTTTTT.

In its sample, this clonotype was seen a few times. This sequence joins TRBV24-1 and TRBJ2-3; a possible D gene is TRBD1 (6 bases). This CDR3 comprises 15 residues. Trimming left V 0 bases short and J 2 bases short, with 8 bases between. Germline V gives CDR1 KGHDR, CDR2 SFDVKD. CDR3 residues: CATSDLTGPTDTQYF. The CDR3 DNA is TGTGCCACCAGTGATTTGACAGGGCCCACAGATACGCAGTATTTT.